A selection of T cell receptor beta chains follows, all from one sample in a study of blood T cell repertoires in COVID-19. Assay: immunoSEQ multiplex PCR; the TCRdb copy retains only in-frame clones and omits some. The sample includes about 83,000 clones, approximately 86% of them seen just once. Sequenced material: peripheral blood. All receptors derive from a woman between 45 and 60 years old with active or convalescent COVID-19. Both conserved end residues are part of each CDR3. D genes are given only for firm matches. Some rows mark clone size as missing; the rest say once, few, many or name a class of expanded clone.

. 13 TRBJ2-7 TRBD1 TRBV18 CASSPPSGGEQYF TGTGCCAGCTCACCACCCTCAGGGGGCGAGCAGTACTTC
. 14 TRBJ2-1 TRBD2 TRBV2 CAVGSGLAGNEQFF TGTGCGGTGGGGTCGGGACTAGCGGGCAATGAGCAGTTCTTC
. 16 TRBJ2-3 TRBD2 TRBV7-6 CASSLTGTRFTDTQYF TGTGCCAGCAGCTTAACCGGGACTAGGTTCACAGATACGCAGTATTTT
. 15 TRBJ1-2 TRBD1 TRBV25-1 CASSETGTGSYGYTF TGTGCCAGCAGTGAGACCGGGACAGGGAGCTATGGCTACACCTTC
. 16 TRBJ1-3 . TRBV3-1/TRBV3-2 CASSQDLRGSGNTIYF TGTGCCAGCAGCCAAGATTTACGAGGGTCTGGAAACACCATATATTTT
. 17 TRBJ2-3 TRBD2 TRBV4-3 CASSPGLAGEYTDTQYF TGCGCCAGCAGCCCGGGACTAGCGGGGGAGTACACAGATACGCAGTATTTT
. 15 TRBJ1-2 . TRBV6-5 CASSYSSVSNYGYTF TGTGCCAGCAGTTACTCCTCAGTGTCCAACTATGGCTACACCTTC
. 15 TRBJ2-1 . TRBV19 CASSIPQASYNEQFF TGTGCCAGTAGTATCCCACAGGCCTCCTACAATGAGCAGTTCTTC
. 16 TRBJ1-1 TRBD1 TRBV19 CASSPGQGKMNTEAFF TGTGCCAGTAGTCCGGGACAGGGGAAAATGAACACTGAAGCTTTCTTT
. 14 TRBJ1-2 . TRBV12-1 CASSLTSGDYGYTF TGTGCCAGCAGCCTGACGTCAGGGGACTATGGCTACACCTTC
. 16 TRBJ1-5 TRBD1 TRBV10-3 CAISGWDRAGNQPQHF TGTGCCATCAGTGGATGGGACAGAGCGGGCAATCAGCCCCAGCATTTT
. 13 TRBJ2-5 TRBD1 TRBV19 CASSMDRDGTQYF TGTGCCAGTAGTATGGACAGGGACGGGACCCAGTACTTC
. 15 TRBJ1-6 . TRBV7-8 CASSLGSGFGSPLHF TGTGCCAGCAGCTTAGGAAGCGGGTTTGGCTCACCCCTCCACTTT
. 14 TRBJ2-2 . TRBV19 CASSAAGFVGELFF TGTGCCAGTAGTGCAGCAGGGTTTGTCGGGGAGCTGTTTTTT
. 11 TRBJ1-2 TRBD1 TRBV9 CASSDRDGYTF TGTGCCAGCAGTGACAGGGATGGCTACACCTTC
. 15 TRBJ1-3 TRBD1 TRBV6-5 CASTAGRTGVNTIYF TGTGCCAGCACCGCCGGGAGGACAGGGGTAAACACCATATATTTT
. 16 TRBJ1-1 . TRBV4-3 CASSLGGGGGRTEAFF TGCGCCAGCAGCCTTGGGGGGGGAGGTGGGCGGACTGAAGCTTTCTTT
. 13 TRBJ1-1 . TRBV4-2 CASSLSGRTEAFF TGTGCCAGCAGCTTAAGCGGACGCACTGAAGCTTTCTTT
. 11 TRBJ2-1 . TRBV5-5 CASSLARSEFF TGTGCCAGCAGCTTGGCCCGTTCGGAGTTCTTC
. 17 TRBJ1-1 . TRBV30 CAWSAKTGMGSGTEAFF TGTGCCTGGAGTGCGAAAACAGGGATGGGGTCGGGCACTGAAGCTTTCTTT
. 14 TRBJ2-5 . TRBV6-5 CASTTRGCRETQYF TGTGCCAGCACCACCCGGGGATGCCGAGAGACCCAGTACTTC
. 14 TRBJ1-2 . TRBV6-1 CASSEARTDYGYTF TGTGCCAGCAGTGAAGCAAGGACTGACTATGGCTACACCTTC
. 11 TRBJ2-1 . TRBV20-1 CSARWLNEQFF TGCAGTGCTAGGTGGCTGAATGAGCAGTTCTTC
. 15 TRBJ1-1 TRBD1 TRBV10-3 CAISASTGTGTEAFF TGTGCCATCAGTGCCTCGACAGGGACGGGCACTGAAGCTTTCTTT
few 15 TRBJ2-5 . TRBV11-2 CASSPRQMPQETQYF TGTGCCAGCAGCCCCAGGCAAATGCCCCAAGAGACCCAGTACTTC
few 16 TRBJ2-1 TRBD1 TRBV18 CASSTSGTGKGLEQFF TGTGCCAGCTCAACGTCCGGGACAGGTAAAGGGCTTGAGCAGTTCTTC
. 15 TRBJ1-1 . TRBV11-3 CASSPGGQDVTEAFF TGTGCCAGCAGCCCGGGGGGGCAGGATGTGACTGAAGCTTTCTTT
. 16 TRBJ1-2 TRBD1 TRBV5-8 CASSLAGTGTNYGYTF TGTGCCAGCAGCTTGGCCGGGACAGGGACGAACTATGGCTACACCTTC
. 15 TRBJ1-2 TRBD1 TRBV18 CASSPGPGQGYGYTF TGTGCCAGCTCACCAGGCCCGGGACAGGGCTATGGCTACACCTTC